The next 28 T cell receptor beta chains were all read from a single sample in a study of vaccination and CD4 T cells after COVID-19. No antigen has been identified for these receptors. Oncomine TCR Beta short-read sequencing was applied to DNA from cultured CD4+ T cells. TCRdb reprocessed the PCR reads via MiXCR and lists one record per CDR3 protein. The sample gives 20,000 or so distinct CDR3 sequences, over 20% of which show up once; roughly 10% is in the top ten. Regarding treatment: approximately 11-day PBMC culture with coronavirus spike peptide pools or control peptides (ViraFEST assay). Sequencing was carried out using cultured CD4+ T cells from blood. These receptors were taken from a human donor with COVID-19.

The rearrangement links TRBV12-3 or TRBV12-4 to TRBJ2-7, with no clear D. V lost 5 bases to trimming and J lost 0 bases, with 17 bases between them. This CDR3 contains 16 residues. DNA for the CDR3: TGTGCCAGCAGTGACCTGACTCGCAGGAGCTCCTACGAGCAGTACTTC. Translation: CASSDLTRRSSYEQYF.

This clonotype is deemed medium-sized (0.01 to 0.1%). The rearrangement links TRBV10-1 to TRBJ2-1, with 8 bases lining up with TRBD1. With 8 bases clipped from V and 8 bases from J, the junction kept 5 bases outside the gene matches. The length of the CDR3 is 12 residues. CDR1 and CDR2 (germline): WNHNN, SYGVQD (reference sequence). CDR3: CASADRVDEQFF. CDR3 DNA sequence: TGCGCCAGCGCGGACAGGGTGGATGAGCAGTTCTTC.

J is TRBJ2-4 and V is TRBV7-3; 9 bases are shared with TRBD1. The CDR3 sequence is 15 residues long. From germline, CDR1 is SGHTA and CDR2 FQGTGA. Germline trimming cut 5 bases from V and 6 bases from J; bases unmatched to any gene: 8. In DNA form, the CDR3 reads TGTGCCAGCAGCCCGAGGACAGGGGTGGGAAACATTCAGTACTTC. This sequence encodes CASSPRTGVGNIQYF.

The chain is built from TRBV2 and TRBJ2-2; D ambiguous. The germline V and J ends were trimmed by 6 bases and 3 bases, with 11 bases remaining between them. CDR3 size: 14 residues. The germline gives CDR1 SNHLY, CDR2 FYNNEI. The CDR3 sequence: CASRPTRDTGELFF. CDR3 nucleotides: TGTGCCAGCAGGCCTACACGGGACACCGGGGAGCTGTTTTTT.

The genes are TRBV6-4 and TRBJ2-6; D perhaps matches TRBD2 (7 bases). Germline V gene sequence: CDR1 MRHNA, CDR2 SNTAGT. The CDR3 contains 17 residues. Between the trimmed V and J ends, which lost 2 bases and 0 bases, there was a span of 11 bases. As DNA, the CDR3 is TGTGCCAGCAGTGACGGGGGGGGCCACTCTGGGGCCAACGTCCTGACTTTC. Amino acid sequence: CASSDGGGHSGANVLTF.

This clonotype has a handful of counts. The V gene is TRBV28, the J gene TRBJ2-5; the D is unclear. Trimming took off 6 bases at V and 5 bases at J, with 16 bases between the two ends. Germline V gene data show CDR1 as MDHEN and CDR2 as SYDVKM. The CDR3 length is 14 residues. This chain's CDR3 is CASRDGSVGETQYF. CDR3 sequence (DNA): TGTGCCAGCAGGGACGGATCGGTAGGGGAGACCCAGTACTTC.

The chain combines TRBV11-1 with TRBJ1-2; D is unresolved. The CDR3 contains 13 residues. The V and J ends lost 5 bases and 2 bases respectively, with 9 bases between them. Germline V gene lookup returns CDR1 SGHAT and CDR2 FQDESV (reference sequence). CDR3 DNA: TGTGCCAGCAGCCAAGACGGGAACTATGGCTACACCTTC. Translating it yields CASSQDGNYGYTF.

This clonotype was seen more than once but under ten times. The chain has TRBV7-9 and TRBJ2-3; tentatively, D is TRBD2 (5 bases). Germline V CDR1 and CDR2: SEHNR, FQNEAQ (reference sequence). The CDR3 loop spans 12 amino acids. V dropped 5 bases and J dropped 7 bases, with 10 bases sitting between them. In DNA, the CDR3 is TGTGCCAGCAGCGCGAGCGGCTATACGCAGTATTTT. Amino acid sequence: CASSASGYTQYF. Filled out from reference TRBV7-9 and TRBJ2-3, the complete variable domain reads DTGVSQNPRHKITKRGQNVTFRCDPISEHNRLYWYRQTLGQGPEFLTYFQNEAQLEKSRLLSDRFSAERPKGSFSTLEIQRTEQGDSAMYLCASSASGYTQYFGPGTRLTVL.

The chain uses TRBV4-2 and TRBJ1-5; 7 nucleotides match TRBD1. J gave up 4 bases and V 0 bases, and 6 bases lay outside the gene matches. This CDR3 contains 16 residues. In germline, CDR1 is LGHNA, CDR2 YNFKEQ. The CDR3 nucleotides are TGTGCCAGCAGCCAAGAATCAGGGGGTAAGAATCAGCCCCAGCATTTT. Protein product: CASSQESGGKNQPQHF.

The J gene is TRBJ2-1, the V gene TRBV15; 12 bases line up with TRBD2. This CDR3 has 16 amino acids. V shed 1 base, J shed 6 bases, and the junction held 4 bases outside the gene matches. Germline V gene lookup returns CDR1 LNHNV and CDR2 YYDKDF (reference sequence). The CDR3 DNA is TGTGCCACCAGCAGAGCCCCTAGCGGGGGGGTCAATGAGCAGTTCTTC. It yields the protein CATSRAPSGGVNEQFF.

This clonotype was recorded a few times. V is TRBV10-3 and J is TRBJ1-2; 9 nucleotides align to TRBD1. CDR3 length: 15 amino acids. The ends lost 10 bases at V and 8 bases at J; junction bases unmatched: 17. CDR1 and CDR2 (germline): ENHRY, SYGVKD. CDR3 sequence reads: CATDPQQGAVEGYTF. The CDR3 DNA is TGTGCCACTGACCCCCAACAGGGGGCGGTGGAGGGCTACACCTTC.

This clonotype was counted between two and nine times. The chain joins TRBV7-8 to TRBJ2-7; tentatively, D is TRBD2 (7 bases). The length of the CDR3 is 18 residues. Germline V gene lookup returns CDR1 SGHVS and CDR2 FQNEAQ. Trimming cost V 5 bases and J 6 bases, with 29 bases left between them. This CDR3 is CASSPYPPGGGQVREQYF. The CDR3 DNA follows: TGTGCCAGCAGCCCCTACCCCCCCGGCGGGGGACAAGTGCGCGAGCAGTACTTC.

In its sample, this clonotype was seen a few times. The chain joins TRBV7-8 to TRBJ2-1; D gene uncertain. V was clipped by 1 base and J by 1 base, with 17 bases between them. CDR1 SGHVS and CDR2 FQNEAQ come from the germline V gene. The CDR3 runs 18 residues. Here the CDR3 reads CASSLVGRPLDSYNEQFF. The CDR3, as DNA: TGTGCCAGCAGCTTAGTTGGCCGCCCGCTAGATTCCTACAATGAGCAGTTCTTC.

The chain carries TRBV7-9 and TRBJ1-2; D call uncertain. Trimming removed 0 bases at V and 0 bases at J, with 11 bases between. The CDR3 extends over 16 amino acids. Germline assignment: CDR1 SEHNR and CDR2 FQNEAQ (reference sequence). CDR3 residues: CASSLAGDLANYGYTF. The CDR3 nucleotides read TGTGCCAGCAGCTTAGCCGGGGATCTGGCTAACTATGGCTACACCTTC.

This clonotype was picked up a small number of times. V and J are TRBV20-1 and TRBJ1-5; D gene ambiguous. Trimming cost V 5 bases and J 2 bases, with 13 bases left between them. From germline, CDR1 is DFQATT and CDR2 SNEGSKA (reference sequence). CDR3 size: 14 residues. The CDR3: CSALLDSGNQPQHF. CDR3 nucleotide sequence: TGCAGTGCTCTACTGGATAGCGGCAATCAGCCCCAGCATTTT.

CDR3: CASEKPGSYGYTF. CDR3 nucleotide sequence: TGTGCCAGCGAGAAGCCAGGTAGTTATGGCTACACCTTC. The V call is TRBV12-3 or TRBV12-4, the J call TRBJ1-2, with D uncertain. The ends were cut back, 8 bases at V and 5 bases at J, with 15 bases in the middle. CDR3 length equals 13 residues.

The CDR3 DNA sequence: TGCAGTGCTAGAGACAGGGTAGGACAGCCCCAGCATTTT. Its translation: CSARDRVGQPQHF. The chain employs TRBV20-1 and TRBJ1-5, with a weak D call TRBD1 (5 bases). V was clipped by 0 bases and J by 7 bases, with 10 bases between them. The germline gives CDR1 DFQATT, CDR2 SNEGSKA (reference sequence). The CDR3 is made up of 13 amino acids.

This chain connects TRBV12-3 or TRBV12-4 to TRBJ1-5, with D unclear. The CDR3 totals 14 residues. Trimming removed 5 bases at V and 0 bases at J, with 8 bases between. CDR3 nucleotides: TGTGCCAGCAGTACAACCTATAGCAATCAGCCCCAGCATTTT. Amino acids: CASSTTYSNQPQHF.

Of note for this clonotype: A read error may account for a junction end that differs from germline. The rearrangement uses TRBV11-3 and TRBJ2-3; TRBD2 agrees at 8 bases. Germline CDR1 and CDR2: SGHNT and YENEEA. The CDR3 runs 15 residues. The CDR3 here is CTSSSGGGQTDTQYF. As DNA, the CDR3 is TGTACCAGCAGCTCTGGCGGGGGGCAAACAGATACGCAGTATTTT.

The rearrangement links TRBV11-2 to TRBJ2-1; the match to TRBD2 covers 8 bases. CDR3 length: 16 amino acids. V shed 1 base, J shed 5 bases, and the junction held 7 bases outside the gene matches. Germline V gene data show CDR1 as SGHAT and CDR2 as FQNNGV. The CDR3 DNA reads TGTGCCAGCAGCTTAGCCGGGACTAGTATTCACAATGAGCAGTTCTTC. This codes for CASSLAGTSIHNEQFF.

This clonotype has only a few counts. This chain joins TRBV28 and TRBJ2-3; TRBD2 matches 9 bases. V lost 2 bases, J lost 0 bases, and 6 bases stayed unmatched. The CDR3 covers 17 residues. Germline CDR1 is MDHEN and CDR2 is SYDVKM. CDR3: CASSLMAGGPSTDTQYF. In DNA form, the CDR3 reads TGTGCCAGCAGTTTAATGGCGGGGGGGCCTAGCACAGATACGCAGTATTTT.

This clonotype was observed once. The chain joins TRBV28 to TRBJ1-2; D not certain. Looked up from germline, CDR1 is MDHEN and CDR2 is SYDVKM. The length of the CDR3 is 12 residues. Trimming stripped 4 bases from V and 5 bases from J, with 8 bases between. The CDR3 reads CASSSPGYGYTF. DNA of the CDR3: TGTGCCAGCAGTTCGCCCGGATATGGCTACACCTTC.

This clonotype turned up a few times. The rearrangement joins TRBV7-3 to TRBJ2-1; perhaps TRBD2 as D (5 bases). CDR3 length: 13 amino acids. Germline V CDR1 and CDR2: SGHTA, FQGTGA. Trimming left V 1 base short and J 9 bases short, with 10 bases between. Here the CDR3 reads CASSLNEGGEQFF. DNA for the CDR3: TGTGCCAGCAGCTTAAATGAGGGTGGTGAGCAGTTCTTC.

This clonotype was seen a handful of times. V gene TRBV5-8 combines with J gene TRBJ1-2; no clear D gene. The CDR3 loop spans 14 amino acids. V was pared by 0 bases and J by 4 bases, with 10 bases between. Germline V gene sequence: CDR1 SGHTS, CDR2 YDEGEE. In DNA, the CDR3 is TGTGCCAGCAGCTTGGAAGGACGGCGCTATGGCTACACCTTC. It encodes CASSLEGRRYGYTF. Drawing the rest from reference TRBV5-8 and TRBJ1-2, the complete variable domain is EAGVTQSPTHLIKTRGQQATLRCSPISGHTSVYWYQQALGLGLQFLLWYDEGEERNRGNFPPRFSGRQFPNYSSELNVNALELEDSALYLCASSLEGRRYGYTFGSGTRLTVV.

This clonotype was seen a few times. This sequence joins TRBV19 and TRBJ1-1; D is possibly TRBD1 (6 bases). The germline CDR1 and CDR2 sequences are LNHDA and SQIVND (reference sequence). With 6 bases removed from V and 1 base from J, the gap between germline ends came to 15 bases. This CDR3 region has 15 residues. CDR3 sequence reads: CASSPRGRGNTEAFF. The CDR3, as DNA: TGTGCCAGTAGCCCACGGGGGCGCGGGAACACTGAAGCTTTCTTT.

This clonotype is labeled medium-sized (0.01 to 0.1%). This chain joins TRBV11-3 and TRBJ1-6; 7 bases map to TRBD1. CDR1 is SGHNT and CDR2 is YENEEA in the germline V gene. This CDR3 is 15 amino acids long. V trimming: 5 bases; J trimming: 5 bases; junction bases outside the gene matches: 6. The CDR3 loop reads CASSPTQGDNSPLHF. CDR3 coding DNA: TGTGCCAGCAGCCCAACCCAGGGGGATAATTCACCCCTCCACTTT.

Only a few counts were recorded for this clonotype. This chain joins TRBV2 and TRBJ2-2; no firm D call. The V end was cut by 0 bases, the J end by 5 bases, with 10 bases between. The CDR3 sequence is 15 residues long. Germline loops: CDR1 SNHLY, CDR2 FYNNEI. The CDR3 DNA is TGTGCCAGCAGTGAAGCGCTTCCGCGAACCGGGGAGCTGTTTTTT. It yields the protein CASSEALPRTGELFF.

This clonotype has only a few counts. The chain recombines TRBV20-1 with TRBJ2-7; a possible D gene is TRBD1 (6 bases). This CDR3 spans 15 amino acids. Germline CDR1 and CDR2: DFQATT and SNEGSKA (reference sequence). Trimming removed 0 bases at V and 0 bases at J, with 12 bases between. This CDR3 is CSARDLGHSSYEQYF. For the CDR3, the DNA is TGCAGTGCTAGAGACTTGGGACACAGCTCCTACGAGCAGTACTTC.